This entry concerns a single T cell receptor beta chain. The antigen remains undetermined. The investigators reverse transcribed all of the isolated RNA, so they sequenced expressed TCRB transcripts. Measured with immunoSEQ multiplex PCR; TCRdb has only the in-frame clones, and not every one. The data hold 35,000 to 50,000 clones, with approximately 51% observed a single time. CDR3 length: 16 residues. The V gene's germline CDR1 is MDHEN and CDR2 SYDVKM. Trimming cost V 3 bases and J 7 bases; bases outside gene matches: 11. This sample is drawn from a study of beta chain features in type 1 diabetes. Broader study findings: In these data, an HLA type influence on TCRB rearrangement remained unresolved.

Purity of each sorted population was above 95%. The specimen was stem cell memory CD4+ T cells from blood. The rearrangement links TRBV28 to TRBJ2-7; 11 bases align to TRBD2. The clonotype comes from a woman aged 25 to 39 in good health. In nucleotides, the CDR3 is TGTGCCAGCAGTTTCACCGGACTAGCGGGCTCGGGGGAGCAGTACTTC. This encodes CASSFTGLAGSGEQYF.